This TCR beta chain derives from a study of blood T cell repertoires in COVID-19. Method: immunoSEQ multiplex PCR; TCRdb's copy keeps in-frame clones and lacks some. The data show roughly 210,000 clones, approximately 81% seen once. Germline V gene lookup returns CDR1 MDHEN and CDR2 SYDVKM. V lost 7 bases and J lost 1, with 14 bases in between. The CDR3 sequence is 14 residues long. The sequencing sample was made of peripheral blood. The TCR comes from a woman older than 75 with COVID-19, enrolled during active disease. This chain joins TRBV28 and TRBJ2-7, with a possible D match to TRBD2 (6 bases). The CDR3 DNA sequence: TGTGCCAGCATAAGAGAAGGGAGGTCCTACGAGCAGTACTTC. Its protein is CASIREGRSYEQYF.